The 30 T cell receptor beta chains below were found in one sample sequenced in a study of blood T cells in healthy people across ages. A second PCR of about 7 to 11 cycles used a sample-barcoded 5' primer and a J-beta primer mix. TCRdb called the 5' RACE reads again in MiXCR, with one record for every CDR3 protein. The table shows hundreds of thousands of distinct CDR3 sequences, with about 34% occurring only once. Sequencing was done on a sample of blood. Receptor source: a man younger than 30 in good health.

The rearrangement links TRBV25-1 to TRBJ1-2; a weak D match, TRBD1 (6 bases). Per the germline V gene, CDR1 is MGHDK and CDR2 is SYGVNS. The CDR3 has 14 amino acids. The ends were cut back, 2 bases at V and 0 bases at J, with 7 bases in the middle. As DNA, the CDR3 is TGTGCCAGCAGTGAAAGGGGGGCTAACTATGGCTACACCTTC. Translating it yields CASSERGANYGYTF.

The V and J genes are TRBV7-2 and TRBJ2-5, with TRBD2 matching over 8 bases. V gave up 5 bases and J gave up 3 bases; unmatched junction bases: 8. This CDR3 region has 15 residues. Germline assignment: CDR1 SGHTA and CDR2 FQGNSA. CDR3 sequence (DNA): TGTGCCAGCAGCCAAAGACTAGCGCCCGAAGAGACCCAGTACTTC. As protein: CASSQRLAPEETQYF.

This clonotype was detected ten times or more. This sequence joins TRBV7-2 and TRBJ2-1; 8 nucleotides match TRBD1. Germline V gene lookup returns CDR1 SGHTA and CDR2 FQGNSA. The CDR3 totals 15 residues. V trimming: 1 base; J trimming: 1 base; junction bases outside the gene matches: 0. The CDR3 sequence: CASSLGQGSYNEQFF. The CDR3 nucleotides are TGTGCCAGCAGCTTAGGACAGGGGTCCTACAATGAGCAGTTCTTC.

This clonotype has just a few counts. The chain links TRBV10-3 to TRBJ2-1; D gene uncertain. V shed 2 bases and J shed 0 bases, with 8 bases lying between them. This CDR3 has 15 amino acids. Per germline, CDR1 ENHRY and CDR2 SYGVKD. The CDR3 DNA is TGTGCCATCAGTGAGAGGCAGGTCTCCTACAATGAGCAGTTCTTC. Protein product: CAISERQVSYNEQFF.

This clonotype was counted ten times or more. The rearrangement uses TRBV12-3 or TRBV12-4 and TRBJ2-3, with D possibly being TRBD1 (6 bases). Trimming shortened V by 6 bases and J by 5 bases, and 12 bases separated the two germline ends. This CDR3 spans 13 amino acids. CDR3: CASSLQGGDTQYF. The CDR3 DNA reads as TGTGCCAGCAGCTTACAGGGTGGAGATACGCAGTATTTT.

Concerning this clonotype: A much larger clone sits a single nucleotide away, making a read error possible. The rearrangement joins TRBV9 to TRBJ2-1, with a possible D match to TRBD1 (6 bases). The CDR3 spans 15 residues. Per the germline V gene, CDR1 is SGDLS and CDR2 is YYNGEE. The V end was cut by 0 bases, the J end by 10 bases, with 17 bases between. This CDR3 reads CASSVEDSTINEQFF. In DNA form, the CDR3 reads TGTGCCAGCAGCGTAGAGGACAGCACTATTAACGAGCAGTTCTTC.

Remarks on this clonotype: The junction does not match germline at one end; this may be a read error. The V and J genes are TRBV7-6 and TRBJ2-4; D gene uncertain. The V gene's germline CDR1 is SGHVS and CDR2 FNYEAQ. This CDR3 is built from 20 residues. In DNA, the CDR3 is TGTCCCAGCAGCTCGTCCCTTGGCACTCTTCGGGCGCTAGCCAAAAACATTCAGTACTTC. This codes for CPSSSSLGTLRALAKNIQYF.

The chain couples TRBV29-1 to TRBJ2-2; 8 bases agree with TRBD1. Trimming took 4 bases from V and 3 from J; bases not matched to a gene: 4. CDR3 length: 14 residues. Germline values: CDR1 SQVTM, CDR2 ANQGSEA. The CDR3 is CSVAGQGDTGELFF. The CDR3 nucleotides are TGCAGCGTTGCTGGACAGGGAGACACCGGGGAGCTGTTTTTT.

This clonotype was found many times. V gene TRBV6-2 or TRBV6-3 combines with J gene TRBJ2-3, with 13 bases fitting TRBD2. With 0 bases clipped from V and 5 bases from J, the junction kept 2 bases outside the gene matches. The CDR3 runs 16 residues. Per germline, CDR1 MNHEY and CDR2 SVGEGT. CDR3 in amino acids: CASSYSTSGGRDTQYF. CDR3 coding DNA: TGTGCCAGCAGTTACTCGACTAGCGGGGGGAGAGATACGCAGTATTTT.

The chain joins TRBV29-1 to TRBJ1-1; D call uncertain. Trimming shortened V by 4 bases and J by 10 bases, and 10 bases separated the two germline ends. Looked up from germline, CDR1 is SQVTM and CDR2 is ANQGSEA. The CDR3 runs to 10 residues. CDR3 nucleotide sequence: TGCAGCGTTGGTTCCCATGGAGCTTTCTTT. The encoded protein is CSVGSHGAFF.

This clonotype was seen only a few times. The CDR3 sequence is CASSPPVGGAADTQYF. In DNA form, the CDR3 reads TGTGCCAGCAGCCCCCCCGTCGGGGGGGCCGCAGATACGCAGTATTTT. J is TRBJ2-3 and V is TRBV9, with 8 bases matching TRBD2. J gave up 4 bases and V 4 bases, and 11 bases lay outside the gene matches. The CDR3 is 16 amino acids. Germline V gene sequence: CDR1 SGDLS, CDR2 YYNGEE.

This clonotype has just a few counts. The gene calls are TRBV4-3 and TRBJ1-2, with D possibly matching TRBD1 (5 bases). This CDR3 region has 14 residues. CDR1 and CDR2 from the germline V gene are LGHNA and YSLEER. The ends were cut back, 0 bases at V and 13 bases at J, with 18 bases in the middle. The chain's CDR3 is CASSQDPGAPLSTF. In DNA form, the CDR3 reads TGCGCCAGCAGCCAAGACCCTGGGGCCCCGCTTAGCACCTTC.

V gene TRBV4-2 combines with J gene TRBJ2-5; 9 bases line up with TRBD2. Germline values: CDR1 LGHNA, CDR2 YNFKEQ. The CDR3 runs to 16 residues. The J segment lost 5 bases and the V segment lost 0 bases, leaving 7 bases of the junction unmatched. DNA of the CDR3: TGTGCCAGCAGCCAAGATACGCGGGGGGGCCCGGAGACCCAGTACTTC. As protein: CASSQDTRGGPETQYF.

This chain uses TRBV4-3 with TRBJ1-1; perhaps TRBD1 as D (5 bases). The V end was cut by 0 bases, the J end by 4 bases, with 12 bases between. Germline V gene data show CDR1 as LGHNA and CDR2 as YSLEER. This CDR3 spans 15 amino acids. The CDR3 is CASSQDQGGRTEAFF. The CDR3 DNA reads as TGCGCCAGCAGCCAAGATCAGGGCGGGCGCACTGAAGCTTTCTTT.

CDR3 nucleotide sequence: TGTGCCAGCAGCTTACTAAAAGTGGGGGACACTGAAGCTTTCTTT. It specifies CASSLLKVGDTEAFF. The chain employs TRBV7-9 and TRBJ1-1; possible D gene TRBD1, 5 bases. From germline, CDR1 is SEHNR and CDR2 FQNEAQ (reference sequence). Trimming removed 2 bases at V and 3 bases at J, with 13 bases between. This CDR3 region has 15 residues.

The J gene is TRBJ1-4, the V gene TRBV4-2, with D unclear. With 1 base removed from V and 0 bases from J, the gap between germline ends came to 6 bases. Germline loops: CDR1 LGHNA, CDR2 YNFKEQ. This CDR3 region has 15 residues. The CDR3 region is CASSQGIATNEKLFF. DNA for the CDR3: TGTGCCAGCAGCCAAGGGATCGCAACTAATGAAAAACTGTTTTTT.

The CDR3 DNA sequence: TGTGCCAGCAGTTACGAGAGGACAAGCGAGCAGTTCTTC. It is translated as CASSYERTSEQFF. The chain carries TRBV6-2 or TRBV6-3 and TRBJ2-1; tentatively, D is TRBD1 (5 bases). Germline loops: CDR1 MNHEY, CDR2 SVGEGT. Trimming removed 2 bases from V and 10 bases from J, with 12 bases in between. This CDR3 is 13 amino acids long.

The chain recombines TRBV25-1 with TRBJ1-1, with D perhaps TRBD1 (5 bases). V was trimmed by 4 bases and J by 6 bases, leaving 15 bases between them. The CDR3 is made up of 14 amino acids. Germline values: CDR1 MGHDK, CDR2 SYGVNS. CDR3 loop: CASSGSLGGAEAFF. The CDR3 DNA reads TGTGCCAGCAGTGGTTCCTTGGGAGGGGCTGAAGCTTTCTTT.

This clonotype was recorded once. The chain uses TRBV7-2 and TRBJ1-2; D not resolved. This CDR3 comprises 14 residues. V was pared by 1 base and J by 3 bases, with 9 bases between. The germline V gene has CDR1 SGHTA and CDR2 FQGNSA. The CDR3 protein is CASSLVSIDYGYTF. CDR3 coding DNA: TGTGCCAGCAGCTTAGTAAGTATCGACTATGGCTACACCTTC.

This clonotype was seen ten or more times. This chain links TRBV4-2 with TRBJ2-1; TRBD2 matches at 11 bases. CDR3 length equals 13 residues. Germline trimming cut 7 bases from V and 5 bases from J; bases unmatched to any gene: 1. Looked up from germline, CDR1 is LGHNA and CDR2 is YNFKEQ. The CDR3 region has the DNA TGTGCCAGCAAACTAGCGGGGGACAATGAGCAGTTCTTC. This codes for CASKLAGDNEQFF.

Worth noting for this clonotype: This may stem from a read error, because a much larger clone lies one nucleotide away. The chain joins TRBV20-1 to TRBJ2-3, with D uncertain. V was cut by 8 bases and J by 1 base, with 13 bases left in between. The CDR3 is made up of 13 amino acids. CDR1 and CDR2 (germline): DFQATT, SNEGSKA (reference sequence). CDR3 sequence: CSRVTPGTDTQYF. Written as DNA, the CDR3 is TGCAGTCGAGTGACCCCAGGCACAGATACGCAGTATTTT.

There are a few counts of this clonotype. The rearrangement joins TRBV5-1 to TRBJ2-1; 11 bases are a match to TRBD2. Germline V gives CDR1 SGHRS, CDR2 YFSETQ. After removal of 6 bases from V and 8 bases from J, the junction contained 10 bases not matched to a gene. This CDR3 contains 15 residues. The CDR3 DNA follows: TGCGCCAGCACCCCGAGACTAGCGGGACGGGATGAGCAGTTCTTC. It specifies CASTPRLAGRDEQFF.

The chain uses TRBV20-1 and TRBJ2-4; 10 positions agree with TRBD1. Germline V gene lookup returns CDR1 DFQATT and CDR2 SNEGSKA (reference sequence). The ends lost 3 bases at V and 4 bases at J; junction bases unmatched: 6. There are 15 residues in the CDR3. CDR3 nucleotide sequence: TGCAGTGCTAGTGCAGGACAGGGGGTAAAAAACATTCAGTACTTC. The encoded protein is CSASAGQGVKNIQYF.

For this clonotype: One end of the junction varies from germline; a read error may be responsible. V usage is TRBV5-1 and J usage is TRBJ2-3, with D perhaps matching TRBD1 (6 bases). This CDR3 has 14 residues. The germline V gene encodes CDR1 SGHRS and CDR2 YFSETQ. CDR3 nucleotides: TGCGCCAGCAGCTTGGGGACAGACGGGGATATGCAGTATTTT. It is translated as CASSLGTDGDMQYF.

This clonotype was observed at least ten times. The V call is TRBV12-3 or TRBV12-4, the J call TRBJ2-5, with 8 bases matching TRBD2. The CDR3 spans 13 residues. V was pared by 1 base and J by 5 bases, with 0 bases of the junction left unmatched. The CDR3 loop reads CASSLGTSETQYF. The CDR3 bases are TGTGCCAGCAGTTTAGGGACTAGCGAGACCCAGTACTTC.

The chain recombines TRBV30 with TRBJ2-5, with D uncertain. This CDR3 contains 12 residues. Trimming shortened V by 2 bases and J by 2 bases, and 6 bases separated the two germline ends. The germline V gene encodes CDR1 GTSNPN and CDR2 SVGIG (reference sequence). The CDR3 coding sequence is TGTGCCTGGAGTATGAATCAAGAGACCCAGTACTTC. Encoded protein: CAWSMNQETQYF. The whole variable domain, remainder taken from reference TRBV30 and TRBJ2-5, is SQTIHQWPATLVQPVGSPLSLECTVEGTSNPNLYWYRQAAGRGLQLLFYSVGIGQISSEVPQNLSASRPQDRQFILSSKKLLLSDSGFYLCAWSMNQETQYFGPGTRLLVL.

V gene TRBV7-2 combines with J gene TRBJ1-6, with 8 bases lining up with TRBD1. The CDR3 is 14 residues long. J was trimmed by 9 bases and V by 5 bases; bases with no gene match: 6. Per the germline V gene, CDR1 is SGHTA and CDR2 is FQGNSA. The CDR3 region has the DNA TGTGCCAGCAGCCGGACAGGGTTTGGTTCACCCCTCCACTTT. It codes for CASSRTGFGSPLHF.

This rearrangement joins TRBV11-2 to TRBJ2-1; 11 positions match TRBD2. The CDR3 is 15 amino acids. Germline CDR1 SGHAT, CDR2 FQNNGV. The junction had 8 bases not matched to a gene; V was cut back by 6 bases and J by 7 bases. CDR3 loop: CASRRIAGGPNEQFF. The CDR3 nucleotides are TGTGCCAGCAGAAGAATAGCGGGGGGGCCGAATGAGCAGTTCTTC.

The chain joins TRBV12-3 or TRBV12-4 to TRBJ1-5, with 9 positions matching TRBD1. This CDR3 contains 16 residues. Trimming took 3 bases from V and 3 from J; bases not matched to a gene: 6. The CDR3 DNA reads TGTGCCAGCAGTTTGGGGACAGGGATATCCAATCAGCCCCAGCATTTT. Protein product: CASSLGTGISNQPQHF.

The chain carries TRBV4-1 and TRBJ1-4; D gene uncertain. Trimming stripped 6 bases from V and 0 bases from J, with 8 bases between. The CDR3 sequence is 14 residues long. Germline-derived CDR1 and CDR2 are MGHRA and YSYEKL. The CDR3 DNA follows: TGCGCCAGCAGGACCGTTGCAACTAATGAAAAACTGTTTTTT. It yields the protein CASRTVATNEKLFF.